This T cell receptor beta chain was sequenced for a study of spatial heterogeneity in lung cancer. At the level of the study: In the raw reads, each unique TCR and UMI combination was present more than ten times on average.

This CDR3 is 14 amino acids long. V lost 1 base and J 5 bases, leaving 9 bases between the germline ends. In germline, CDR1 is KGHSH, CDR2 LQKENI. Described time point: sample taken at primary tumor resection. No cell sorting; template was whole RNA from tumor, lung tissue or PBMC. Donors were approximately 70 untreated early-stage non-small cell lung cancer patients. Individual TCR cDNA molecules each bore their own unique molecular identifier. TCRdb recomputed calls from the 5' RACE reads with MiXCR, one row per CDR3 protein. The data contain around 10,000 distinct CDR3 sequences, 3.9% of them singletons. This clonotype showed up many times.

The input for sequencing was normal lung tissue next to the tumor, taken at surgery. The rearrangement links TRBV18 to TRBJ2-1, with D maybe TRBD1 (5 bases). This receptor was taken from a male donor with early-stage non-small cell lung cancer. CDR3 in DNA: TGTGCCAGCTCACCACTTTTAGGGGACAATGAGCAGTTCTTC. Translating it yields CASSPLLGDNEQFF.